The present TCR beta chain was sequenced within a study of blood T cells in healthy people across ages. It was with a sample-barcoded 5' primer and a J-beta primer mix that a second PCR of roughly 7 to 11 cycles was run. TCRdb recomputed calls from the 5' RACE reads with MiXCR, one row per CDR3 protein. The data hold approximately 850,000 distinct CDR3 sequences, with about 42% observed a single time. Between the trimmed V and J ends, which lost 0 bases and 8 bases, there was a span of 11 bases. Germline CDR1 LGHNA, CDR2 YSLEER. CDR3 length: 15 amino acids. The genes are TRBV4-3 and TRBJ1-6; maybe TRBD1 (5 bases). This TCR was sampled from a man between 60 and 75 years old in good health. The sample comprised blood. The CDR3 sequence: CASSQDTGRDSPLHF. For the CDR3, the DNA is TGCGCCAGCAGCCAAGATACGGGGCGGGATTCACCCCTCCACTTT.